The clone carrying this T cell receptor beta chain came up a few times. Its target is not known. Germline-derived CDR1 and CDR2 are SGHRS and YFSETQ. The V and J ends lost 4 bases and 9 bases respectively, with 14 bases between them. This CDR3 comprises 13 residues. This entry belongs to a study of cytomegalovirus exposure and HLA in healthy donors. Study-wide results and limits: High specificity and sensitivity for cytomegalovirus status were reported for the classifier. In a later analysis, compared with equally common non-associated chains, HLA-associated beta chains were more expanded. Prior analysis indicated that the majority of TCR beta V segments exhibited productivity approximately 87% or approximately 30% of the time. A list of 150 or so TCR beta chains associated with cytomegalovirus was given.

The PCR had 60 Vbeta and 13 Jbeta primers. Only in-frame clones appear in the TCRdb table, and some are missing; sequencing was by immunoSEQ multiplex PCR. The sample has about 190,000 clones, 75% to 80% seen once; the top ten hold roughly an eighth. Sequencing was performed on PBMCs. This TCR derives from a young woman in good health and CMV-seropositive. The V call is TRBV5-1, the J call TRBJ2-1; D may be TRBD2 (5 bases). CDR3 coding DNA: TGCGCCAGCAGCCGTTCTTCGGGATTTGAGCAGTTCTTC. As protein: CASSRSSGFEQFF.